This record covers a single T cell receptor (beta chain). Antigen specificity is unknown. These data are taken from a study of cytomegalovirus exposure and HLA in healthy donors. Study results and caveats: The classifier, whose performance was assessed in both the original and validation cohorts, reportedly diagnosed cytomegalovirus status with high specificity and sensitivity. The study designated 150 or so TCR beta chains cytomegalovirus-associated.

With 60 Vbeta and 13 Jbeta primers, the PCR was carried out. Clones were sequenced by immunoSEQ multiplex PCR, and TCRdb holds only the in-frame ones, with some missing. Here the sample spans about 150,000 clones, approximately 80% being singletons. This CDR3 spans 16 amino acids. The V segment lost 8 bases and the J segment 6 bases; nucleotides outside the gene matches: 13. Germline assignment: CDR1 MDHEN and CDR2 SYDVKM. The rearrangement links TRBV28 to TRBJ1-4, with TRBD1 matching 9 bases. The sequence came from a woman aged 40 to 50 in good health and CMV-seronegative. The sequenced sample consisted of PBMCs. As DNA, the CDR3 is TGTGCCAGCGGCGGGCATCCGGGACAGGGACATGAAAAACTGTTTTTT. Translated, it gives CASGGHPGQGHEKLFF.